This T cell receptor beta chain was identified during a study of T cells after yellow fever vaccination. Germline lookup yields CDR1 SGHKS and CDR2 YYEKEE (reference sequence). V was trimmed by 0 bases and J by 7 bases, leaving 19 bases between them. The CDR3 loop spans 16 amino acids. From the 5' RACE reads, TCRdb called clonotypes with MiXCR, one entry per CDR3 protein. The sample records hundreds of thousands of distinct CDR3 sequences, approximately 9% being singletons. The source material was PBMCs, sampled on the day of the first yellow fever vaccination. The gene calls are TRBV5-5 and TRBJ1-2; TRBD1 is a possible D gene (6 bases). The sequence came from a man younger than 35 who received the YFV17D yellow fever vaccine. The CDR3 coding sequence is TGTGCCAGCAGCTTGGAAGGGGGGCTTTCCCCCGGTGGCTACACCTTC. This gives the protein CASSLEGGLSPGGYTF. Filled out from reference TRBV5-5 and TRBJ1-2, the complete variable domain reads DAGVTQSPTHLIKTRGQQVTLRCSPISGHKSVSWYQQVLGQGPQFIFQYYEKEERGRGNFPDRFSARQFPNYSSELNVNALLLGDSALYLCASSLEGGLSPGGYTFGSGTRLTVV.